The present T cell receptor (beta chain) was sequenced within a study of CD8 T cells in Susac syndrome. Across the study: There were Susac syndrome patients who were therapy-naive at blood draw, others on corticosteroids, and others on intravenous immunoglobulin alone.

This clonotype was picked up one time. Antigen specificity is unknown. Study-level points and caveats: The greatest CD8+ clonal expansion in Susac occurred in TEMRA cells and in active patients.

Random hexamers were used to reverse transcribe roughly 0.5 to 1 ug of RNA. The immunoSEQ assay covered 54 Vbeta and 13 Jbeta segments for CDR3. Each CDR3 protein is one row after TCRdb ran MiXCR on the immunoSEQ multiplex PCR reads. The sample shows about 120,000 distinct CDR3 sequences, over 90% of them seen only once. Germline CDR1 LGHDT, CDR2 YNNKEL (reference sequence). Trimming removed 3 bases from V and 4 bases from J, with 2 bases in between. There are 11 residues in the CDR3. The sequenced material came from CD8+ T cells from PBMCs. The chain joins TRBV3-1 to TRBJ2-3; D is unclear. The TCR was taken from a human donor with Susac syndrome. The CDR3 protein is CASSQADTQYF. The CDR3 coding sequence is TGTGCCAGCAGCCAGGCAGATACGCAGTATTTT.